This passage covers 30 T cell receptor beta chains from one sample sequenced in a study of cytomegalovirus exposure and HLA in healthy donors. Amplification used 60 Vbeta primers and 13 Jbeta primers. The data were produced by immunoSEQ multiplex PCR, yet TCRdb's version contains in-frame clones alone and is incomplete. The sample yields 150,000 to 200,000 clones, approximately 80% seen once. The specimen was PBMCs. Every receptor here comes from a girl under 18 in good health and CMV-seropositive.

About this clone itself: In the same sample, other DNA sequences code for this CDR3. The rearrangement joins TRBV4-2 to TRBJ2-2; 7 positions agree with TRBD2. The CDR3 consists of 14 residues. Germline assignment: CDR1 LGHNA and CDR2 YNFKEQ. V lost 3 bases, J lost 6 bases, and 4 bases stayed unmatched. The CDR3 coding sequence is TGTGCCAGCAGCCAGCCAACTAGCGCCGGGGAGCTGTTTTTT. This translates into CASSQPTSAGELFF.

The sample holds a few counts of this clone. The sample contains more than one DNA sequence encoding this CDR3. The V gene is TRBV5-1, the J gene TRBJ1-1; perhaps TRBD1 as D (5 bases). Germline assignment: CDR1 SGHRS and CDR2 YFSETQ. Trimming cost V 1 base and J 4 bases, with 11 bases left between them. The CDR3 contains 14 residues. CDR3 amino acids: CASSLTGSGTEAFF. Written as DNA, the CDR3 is TGCGCCAGCAGCTTGACAGGATCCGGCACTGAAGCTTTCTTT.

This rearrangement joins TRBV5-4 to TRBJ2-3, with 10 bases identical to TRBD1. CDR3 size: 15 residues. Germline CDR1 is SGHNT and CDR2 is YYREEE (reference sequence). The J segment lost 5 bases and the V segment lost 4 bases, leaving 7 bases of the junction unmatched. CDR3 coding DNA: TGTGCCAGCAGCGGGACAGGGGCCCTGATAGATACGCAGTATTTT. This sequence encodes CASSGTGALIDTQYF.

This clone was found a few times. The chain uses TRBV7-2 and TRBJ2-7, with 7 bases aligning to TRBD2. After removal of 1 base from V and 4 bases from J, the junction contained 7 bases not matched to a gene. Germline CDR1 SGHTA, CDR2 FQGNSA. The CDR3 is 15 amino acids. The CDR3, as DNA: TGTGCCAGCAGCTTAGGGGGGACTAAAGCTTACGAGCAGTACTTC. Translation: CASSLGGTKAYEQYF. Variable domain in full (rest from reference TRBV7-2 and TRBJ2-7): GAGVSQSPSNKVTEKGKDVELRCDPISGHTALYWYRQSLGQGLEFLIYFQGNSAPDKSGLPSDRFSAERTGGSVSTLTIQRTQQEDSAVYLCASSLGGTKAYEQYFGPGTRLTVT.

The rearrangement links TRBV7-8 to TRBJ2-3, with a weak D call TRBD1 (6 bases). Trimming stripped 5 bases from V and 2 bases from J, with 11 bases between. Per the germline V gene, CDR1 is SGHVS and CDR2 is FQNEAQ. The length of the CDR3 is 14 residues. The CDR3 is CASSPGQPTDTQYF. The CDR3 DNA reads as TGTGCCAGCAGCCCGGGACAACCCACAGATACGCAGTATTTT.

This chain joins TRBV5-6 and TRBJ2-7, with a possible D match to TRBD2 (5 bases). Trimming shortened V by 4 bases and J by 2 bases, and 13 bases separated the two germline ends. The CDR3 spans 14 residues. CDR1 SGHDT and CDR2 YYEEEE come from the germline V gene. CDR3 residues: CASSVWTGPYEQYF. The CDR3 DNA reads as TGTGCCAGCAGCGTTTGGACTGGTCCCTACGAGCAGTACTTC. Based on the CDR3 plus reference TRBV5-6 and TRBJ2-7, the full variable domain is DAGVTQSPTHLIKTRGQQVTLRCSPKSGHDTVSWYQQALGQGPQFIFQYYEEEERQRGNFPDRFSGHQFPNYSSELNVNALLLGDSALYLCASSVWTGPYEQYFGPGTRLTVT.

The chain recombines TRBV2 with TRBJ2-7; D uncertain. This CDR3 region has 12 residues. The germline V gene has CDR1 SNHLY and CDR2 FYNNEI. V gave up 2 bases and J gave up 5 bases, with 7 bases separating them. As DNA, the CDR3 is TGTGCCAGCAGTGAAAGAGGAAACGAGCAGTACTTC. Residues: CASSERGNEQYF. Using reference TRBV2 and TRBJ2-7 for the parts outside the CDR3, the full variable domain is EPEVTQTPSHQVTQMGQEVILRCVPISNHLYFYWYRQILGQKVEFLVSFYNNEISEKSEIFDDQFSVERPDGSNFTLKIRSTKLEDSAMYFCASSERGNEQYFGPGTRLTVT.

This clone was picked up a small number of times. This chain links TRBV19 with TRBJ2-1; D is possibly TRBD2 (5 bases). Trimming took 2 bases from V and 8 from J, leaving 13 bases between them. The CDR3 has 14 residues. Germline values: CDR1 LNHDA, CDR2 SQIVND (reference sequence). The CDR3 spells CASSISGLDYEQFF. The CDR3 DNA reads TGTGCCAGTAGTATAAGCGGACTCGACTATGAGCAGTTCTTC.

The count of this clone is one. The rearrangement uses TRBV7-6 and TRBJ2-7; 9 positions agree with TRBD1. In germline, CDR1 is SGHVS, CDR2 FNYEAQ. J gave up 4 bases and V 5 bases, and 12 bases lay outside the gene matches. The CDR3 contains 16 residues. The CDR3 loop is CASSPTTGTGYYEQYF. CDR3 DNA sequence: TGTGCCAGCAGCCCAACCACCGGGACAGGGTATTACGAGCAGTACTTC.

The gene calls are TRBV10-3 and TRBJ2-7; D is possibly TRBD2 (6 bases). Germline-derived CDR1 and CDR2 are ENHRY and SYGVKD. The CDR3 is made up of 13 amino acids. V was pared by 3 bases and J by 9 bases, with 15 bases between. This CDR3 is CAISDSERTTQYF. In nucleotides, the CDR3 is TGTGCCATCAGTGACTCGGAGCGGACTACGCAGTACTTC.

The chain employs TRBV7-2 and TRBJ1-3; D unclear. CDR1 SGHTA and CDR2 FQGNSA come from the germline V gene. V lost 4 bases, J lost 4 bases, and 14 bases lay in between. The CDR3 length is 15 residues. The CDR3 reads CASSSGAQQGNTIYF. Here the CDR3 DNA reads TGTGCCAGCAGCTCGGGAGCACAGCAGGGAAACACCATATATTTT.

The CDR3 nucleotides read TGTGCCAGCAGTTACGGACAGGGGGCTGAAAAACTGTTTTTT. This translates into CASSYGQGAEKLFF. This chain joins TRBV6-5 and TRBJ1-4, with 11 bases identical to TRBD1. This CDR3 region has 14 residues. Germline assignment: CDR1 MNHEY and CDR2 SVGAGI. After removal of 2 bases from V and 7 bases from J, the junction contained 0 bases not matched to a gene.

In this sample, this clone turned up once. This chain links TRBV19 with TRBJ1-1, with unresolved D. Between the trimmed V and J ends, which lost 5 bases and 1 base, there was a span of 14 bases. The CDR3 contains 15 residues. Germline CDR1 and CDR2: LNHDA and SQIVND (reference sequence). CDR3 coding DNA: TGTGCCAGTAGTGATAGGAGGGCGGGGAACACTGAAGCTTTCTTT. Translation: CASSDRRAGNTEAFF.

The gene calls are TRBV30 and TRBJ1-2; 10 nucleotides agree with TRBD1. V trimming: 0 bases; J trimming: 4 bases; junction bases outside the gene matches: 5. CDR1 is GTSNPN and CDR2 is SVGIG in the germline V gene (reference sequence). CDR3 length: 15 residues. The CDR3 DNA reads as TGTGCCTGGAGTGTTCCCCGACAGGGGGCCTATGGCTACACCTTC. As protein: CAWSVPRQGAYGYTF.

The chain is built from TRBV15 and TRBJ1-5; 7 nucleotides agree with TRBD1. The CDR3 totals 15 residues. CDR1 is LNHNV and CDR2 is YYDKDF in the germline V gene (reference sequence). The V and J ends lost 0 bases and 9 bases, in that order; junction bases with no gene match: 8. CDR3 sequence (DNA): TGTGCCACCAGCAGAGATAGGACAGGTTTATCGCCCCAGCATTTT. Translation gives CATSRDRTGLSPQHF. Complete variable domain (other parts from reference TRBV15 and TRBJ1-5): DAMVIQNPRYQVTQFGKPVTLSCSQTLNHNVMYWYQQKSSQAPKLLFHYYDKDFNNEADTPDNFQSRRPNTSFCFLDIRSPGLGDTAMYLCATSRDRTGLSPQHFGDGTRLSIL.

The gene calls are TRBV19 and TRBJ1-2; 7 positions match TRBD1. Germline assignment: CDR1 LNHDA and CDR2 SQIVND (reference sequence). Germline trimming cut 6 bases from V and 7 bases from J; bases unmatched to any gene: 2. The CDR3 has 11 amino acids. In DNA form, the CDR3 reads TGTGCCAGTAGCACAGGGGTTGGCTACACCTTC. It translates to CASSTGVGYTF.

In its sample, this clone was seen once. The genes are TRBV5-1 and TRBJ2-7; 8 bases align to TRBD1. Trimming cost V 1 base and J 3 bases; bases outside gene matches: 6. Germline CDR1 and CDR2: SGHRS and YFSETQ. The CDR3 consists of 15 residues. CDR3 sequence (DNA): TGCGCCAGCAGCTTGAATACAGGGGGACTCTACGAGCAGTACTTC. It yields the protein CASSLNTGGLYEQYF.

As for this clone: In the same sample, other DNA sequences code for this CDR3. CDR3 region: CAWSVTGYPEKLFF. In nucleotides, the CDR3 is TGTGCCTGGAGTGTAACGGGATACCCTGAAAAACTGTTTTTT. The chain has TRBV30 and TRBJ1-4; no firm D call. Trimming cost V 0 bases and J 7 bases, with 12 bases left between them. Looked up from germline, CDR1 is GTSNPN and CDR2 is SVGIG (reference sequence). CDR3 length: 14 amino acids.

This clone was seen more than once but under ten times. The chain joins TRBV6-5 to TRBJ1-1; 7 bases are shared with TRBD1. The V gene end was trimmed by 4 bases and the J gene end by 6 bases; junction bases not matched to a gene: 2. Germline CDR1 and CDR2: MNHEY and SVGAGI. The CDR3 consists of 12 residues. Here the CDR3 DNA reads TGTGCCAGCAGTTTCGGACAGGCTGAAGCTTTCTTT. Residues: CASSFGQAEAFF.

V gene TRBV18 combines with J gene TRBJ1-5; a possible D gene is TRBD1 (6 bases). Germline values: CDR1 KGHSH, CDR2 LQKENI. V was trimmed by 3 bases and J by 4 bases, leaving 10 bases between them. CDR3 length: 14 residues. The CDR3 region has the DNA TGTGCCAGCTCACCCTCAGGGGTTAATCAGCCCCAGCATTTT. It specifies CASSPSGVNQPQHF.

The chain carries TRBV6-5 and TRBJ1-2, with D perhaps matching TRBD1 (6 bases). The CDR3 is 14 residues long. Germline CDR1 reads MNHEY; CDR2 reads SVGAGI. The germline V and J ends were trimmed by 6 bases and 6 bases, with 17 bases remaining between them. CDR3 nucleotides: TGTGCCAGCAGATTCGACAGGAGGAAGGATGGCTACACCTTC. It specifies CASRFDRRKDGYTF.

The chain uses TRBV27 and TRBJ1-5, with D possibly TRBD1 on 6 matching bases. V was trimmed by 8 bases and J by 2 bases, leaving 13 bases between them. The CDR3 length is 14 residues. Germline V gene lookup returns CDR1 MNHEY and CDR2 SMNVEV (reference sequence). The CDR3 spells CASGDNIGNQPQHF. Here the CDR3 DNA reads TGTGCCAGCGGGGACAATATTGGCAATCAGCCCCAGCATTTT.

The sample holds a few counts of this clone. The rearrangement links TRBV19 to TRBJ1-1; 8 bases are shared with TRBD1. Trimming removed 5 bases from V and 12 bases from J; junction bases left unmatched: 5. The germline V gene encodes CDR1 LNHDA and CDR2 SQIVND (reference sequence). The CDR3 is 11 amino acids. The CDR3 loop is CASSRDRRSFF. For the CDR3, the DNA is TGTGCCAGTAGTCGGGACAGGCGGTCTTTCTTT.

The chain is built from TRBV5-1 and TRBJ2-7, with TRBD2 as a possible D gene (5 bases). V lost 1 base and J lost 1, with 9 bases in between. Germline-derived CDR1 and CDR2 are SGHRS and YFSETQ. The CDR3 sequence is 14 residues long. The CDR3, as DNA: TGCGCCAGCAGCTTGACGGGAAGTTCCTACGAGCAGTACTTC. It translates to CASSLTGSSYEQYF.

CDR3 nucleotides: TGTGCCAGCAGCTTAAATCCAGGGGGGAACACCGGGGAGCTGTTTTTT. Its protein is CASSLNPGGNTGELFF. The rearrangement joins TRBV7-3 to TRBJ2-2; 7 positions match TRBD1. The CDR3 totals 16 residues. The germline V gene has CDR1 SGHTA and CDR2 FQGTGA. J was trimmed by 1 base and V by 1 base; bases with no gene match: 3.

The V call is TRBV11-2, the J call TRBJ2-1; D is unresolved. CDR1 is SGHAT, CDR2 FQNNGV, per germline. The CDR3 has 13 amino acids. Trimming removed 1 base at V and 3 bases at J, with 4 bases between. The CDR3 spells CASSLALYNEQFF. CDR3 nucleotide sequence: TGTGCCAGCAGCTTAGCTCTCTACAATGAGCAGTTCTTC.

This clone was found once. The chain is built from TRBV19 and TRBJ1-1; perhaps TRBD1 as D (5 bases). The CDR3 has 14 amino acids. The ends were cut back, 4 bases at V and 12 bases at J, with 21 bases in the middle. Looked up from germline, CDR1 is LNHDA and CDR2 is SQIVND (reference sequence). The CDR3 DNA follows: TGTGCCAGTAGTACCCCTAAAGACGCAGGGCGGACTTTCTTT. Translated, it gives CASSTPKDAGRTFF.

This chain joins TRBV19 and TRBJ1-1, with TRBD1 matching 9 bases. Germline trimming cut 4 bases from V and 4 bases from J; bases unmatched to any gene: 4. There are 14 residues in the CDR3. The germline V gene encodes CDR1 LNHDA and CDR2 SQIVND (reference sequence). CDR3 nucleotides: TGTGCCAGTAGTAAAGGGACAGGGAGCACTGAAGCTTTCTTT. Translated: CASSKGTGSTEAFF.

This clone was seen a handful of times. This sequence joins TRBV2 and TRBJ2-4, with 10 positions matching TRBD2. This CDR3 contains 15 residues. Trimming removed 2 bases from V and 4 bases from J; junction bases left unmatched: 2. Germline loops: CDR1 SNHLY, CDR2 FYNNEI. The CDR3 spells CASSEQREGKNIQYF. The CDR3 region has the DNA TGTGCCAGCAGTGAACAGCGGGAGGGGAAAAACATTCAGTACTTC.

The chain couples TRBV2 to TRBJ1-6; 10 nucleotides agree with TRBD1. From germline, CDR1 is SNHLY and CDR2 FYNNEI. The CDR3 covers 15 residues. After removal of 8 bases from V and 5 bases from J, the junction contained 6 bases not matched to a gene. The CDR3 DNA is TGTGCCAGCGGGGAGGGACAGGGGAATAATTCACCCCTCCACTTT. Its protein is CASGEGQGNNSPLHF.